This T cell receptor (beta chain) was captured in a study of shared clonotypes between healthy human individuals. In germline, CDR1 is SGHNT, CDR2 YYREEE (reference sequence). The V end lost 4 bases, the J end lost 0 bases, and 10 bases lay between the germline ends. The CDR3 is 14 amino acids. CD4+ cells yielded CD45RA+ naive and CD45RA-negative memory subsets. Using immunoSEQ multiplex PCR, the repertoire was profiled, and TCRdb retains in-frame clones only, with some absent. This sample has 1.4 million to 1.5 million clones; around 97% occur once, and the top ten carry over 1%. The rearrangement joins TRBV5-4 to TRBJ1-2; D remains unclear. Sequencing was done on a sample of naive CD4+ T cells sorted from blood. As to subset: CD45RA+ positively selected. This clonotype was sampled from a man in his thirties or forties in good health. The CDR3 nucleotides read TGTGCCAGCAGCACAGCTAAGACTAACTATGGCTACACCTTC. As protein: CASSTAKTNYGYTF.